This T cell receptor beta chain was captured in a study of blood T cells in healthy people across ages. This clonotype appeared many times. PCR was performed a second time for roughly 7 to 12 cycles using a sample-barcoded 5' primer and a J-beta primer mix. TCRdb ran MiXCR on the 5' RACE reads and lists one entry per CDR3 protein. The table includes around 900,000 distinct CDR3 sequences, more than 25% detected once. The germline V and J ends were trimmed by 1 base and 4 bases, with 8 bases remaining between them. Germline V lookup: CDR1 LGHNA, CDR2 YNFKEQ. The length of the CDR3 is 14 residues. Sequenced material: blood. The chain couples TRBV4-2 to TRBJ2-4; D is perhaps TRBD1 or TRBD2 (5 bases each). This clonotype was obtained from a woman at least 80 years old in good health. The CDR3 DNA reads TGTGCCAGCAGCCAAGCGGGGCAGAAAAACATTCAGTACTTC. Translation gives CASSQAGQKNIQYF.